These 2 T cell receptor beta chains were all obtained from the same sample, sequenced in a study of T cells in Graves' hyperthyroidism and ophthalmopathy. Amplified TCR beta CDR3 regions derived from RNA transcripts. In the first-round RT-PCR of the TCR CDR3, the HTBI primer set was used. MiXCR, applied by TCRdb to the multiplex PCR reads, yields one record per CDR3 protein. This sample has about 720,000 distinct CDR3 sequences, with about 19% found just once. Sequencing was performed on blood. These receptors came from a woman in her forties or fifties with Graves' hyperthyroidism that later progressed to Graves' ophthalmopathy.

The chain links TRBV9 to TRBJ1-3; tentative D call: TRBD1 (5 bases). Trimming left V 4 bases short and J 0 bases short, with 11 bases between. Germline-derived CDR1 and CDR2 are SGDLS and YYNGEE. This CDR3 has 15 residues. The CDR3 DNA sequence: TGTGCCAGCAGCCAAGGACAAAACTCTGGAAACACCATATATTTT. Protein sequence: CASSQGQNSGNTIYF. Full variable domain (outside the CDR3, taken from reference TRBV9 and TRBJ1-3): DSGVTQTPKHLITATGQRVTLRCSPRSGDLSVYWYQQSLDQGLQFLIQYYNGEERAKGNILERFSAQQFPDLHSELNLSSLELGDSALYFCASSQGQNSGNTIYFGEGSWLTVV.

This clonotype was seen a handful of times. CDR3 sequence: CASRPPGRGRSEQFF. In nucleotides, the CDR3 is TGTGCCAGTAGGCCCCCGGGGCGGGGGCGGAGTGAGCAGTTCTTC. The chain links TRBV19 to TRBJ2-1; TRBD2 might be the D (7 bases). V lost 6 bases and J lost 9, with 21 bases in between. The CDR3 loop spans 15 amino acids. The V gene's germline CDR1 is LNHDA and CDR2 SQIVND (reference sequence).